This T cell receptor beta chain was obtained from a study of OX40 agonist ivuxolimab in advanced cancers. As for the study more broadly: Ivuxolimab was a fully human IgG2 agonistic monoclonal antibody targeting the costimulatory receptor OX40 (CD134). In the dose-escalation cohort, roughly 80% of patients were male, and the mean age was roughly 60 years, with a range of about 23 to 85. Patients were allowed to have had prior anti-PD-1, anti-PD-L1 or anti-CTLA-4 therapy, and roughly 40% of the dose-escalation patients had been treated with checkpoint inhibitors. Peripheral TCRbeta sequencing was intended to test whether TCR sequence diversity was altered and clonal T-cell expansion was caused by ivuxolimab. Partial responses were achieved by three dose-escalation patients, of whom one had hepatocellular carcinoma and two had cutaneous melanoma. Among the roughly 52 dose-escalation patients, some 20 had hepatocellular carcinoma, roughly 15 melanoma, 9 renal cell carcinoma and 9 head and neck cancer. Intravenous ivuxolimab was administered to patients every 2 weeks at six dose levels: 0.01, 0.1, 0.3, 1.5, 3 and 10 mg/kg. The paper covers the monotherapy dose-escalation part of the phase I ivuxolimab trial, which included N ≈ 54 patients.

The trial excluded patients who had a history of autoimmune disease or who were on systemic immunosuppression. Peripheral blood for TCR sequencing was drawn from every dose cohort at baseline, at cycle 4 day 1 and at cycle 7 day 1. Samples were obtained from an open-label, multicenter, first-in-human phase I dose-escalation trial of ivuxolimab. The trial enrolled adults with locally advanced or metastatic head and neck squamous cell, hepatocellular, melanoma or renal cell carcinoma. CD4+ and CD8+ T cells were sorted separately from peripheral blood before TCR sequencing. A remark on this clone: Its antigen is not yet known. The input lacks base qualities; no much larger clone sits a single base away.

Reading from cysteine to phenylalanine, the CDR3 counts 17 amino acids. The sequence is cut down to CDR3 DNA, 51 bases in frame from base 1. CDR1 and CDR2 (MGHRA, YSYEKL) derive from the germline V gene. The V end loses 3 bases and the J end loses 4 bases, and a stretch of 22 bases separates them. Genomic DNA was extracted from sorted cells for sequencing of the TCRbeta CDR3 region. The immunoSEQ Assay was used for sequencing of TCRbeta CDR3 regions. TCRdb re-hosts the immuneACCESS table, in-frame sequences only. Its copies lack some clones; in the studies checked, an unresolved V gene accounts for under half of them, and the cause for the rest is not known. This sample lists 9,500 to 14,000 clones; less than 90% were detected once. Together, the top ten hold 9.2% of the sample. What the authors observed across the whole study: At doses from 0.1 to 3.0 mg/kg, clonal expansion was seen in both CD4+ and CD8+ blood T cells between baseline and week 6. In the 0.1-3.0 mg/kg groups, partial responders were among the patients with the lowest normalized peripheral clonal expansion, particularly in CD8+ T cells. After ivuxolimab, more expanded clones were found on average in CD8+ T cells than in CD4+ T cells. The antigen specificity of the clonally expanded peripheral T cells was not determined. Low levels of normalized T-cell clonal expansion were also seen in some patients who did not respond.

The sequencing here drew on CD4+ or CD8+ T cells sorted from blood, taken in a trial of the OX40 agonist ivuxolimab. Recombination connected TRBV4-1 to TRBJ2-7; no D gene can be assigned with confidence. The sequence was collected from an adult with an advanced solid tumor such as melanoma, head and neck, liver or kidney cancer. The DNA reads as follows: TGCGCCAGCAGCCAGATAGAGGCCCGGGCCGCGATGTACGAGCAGTACTTC. Translated, it reads CASSQIEARAAMYEQYF.